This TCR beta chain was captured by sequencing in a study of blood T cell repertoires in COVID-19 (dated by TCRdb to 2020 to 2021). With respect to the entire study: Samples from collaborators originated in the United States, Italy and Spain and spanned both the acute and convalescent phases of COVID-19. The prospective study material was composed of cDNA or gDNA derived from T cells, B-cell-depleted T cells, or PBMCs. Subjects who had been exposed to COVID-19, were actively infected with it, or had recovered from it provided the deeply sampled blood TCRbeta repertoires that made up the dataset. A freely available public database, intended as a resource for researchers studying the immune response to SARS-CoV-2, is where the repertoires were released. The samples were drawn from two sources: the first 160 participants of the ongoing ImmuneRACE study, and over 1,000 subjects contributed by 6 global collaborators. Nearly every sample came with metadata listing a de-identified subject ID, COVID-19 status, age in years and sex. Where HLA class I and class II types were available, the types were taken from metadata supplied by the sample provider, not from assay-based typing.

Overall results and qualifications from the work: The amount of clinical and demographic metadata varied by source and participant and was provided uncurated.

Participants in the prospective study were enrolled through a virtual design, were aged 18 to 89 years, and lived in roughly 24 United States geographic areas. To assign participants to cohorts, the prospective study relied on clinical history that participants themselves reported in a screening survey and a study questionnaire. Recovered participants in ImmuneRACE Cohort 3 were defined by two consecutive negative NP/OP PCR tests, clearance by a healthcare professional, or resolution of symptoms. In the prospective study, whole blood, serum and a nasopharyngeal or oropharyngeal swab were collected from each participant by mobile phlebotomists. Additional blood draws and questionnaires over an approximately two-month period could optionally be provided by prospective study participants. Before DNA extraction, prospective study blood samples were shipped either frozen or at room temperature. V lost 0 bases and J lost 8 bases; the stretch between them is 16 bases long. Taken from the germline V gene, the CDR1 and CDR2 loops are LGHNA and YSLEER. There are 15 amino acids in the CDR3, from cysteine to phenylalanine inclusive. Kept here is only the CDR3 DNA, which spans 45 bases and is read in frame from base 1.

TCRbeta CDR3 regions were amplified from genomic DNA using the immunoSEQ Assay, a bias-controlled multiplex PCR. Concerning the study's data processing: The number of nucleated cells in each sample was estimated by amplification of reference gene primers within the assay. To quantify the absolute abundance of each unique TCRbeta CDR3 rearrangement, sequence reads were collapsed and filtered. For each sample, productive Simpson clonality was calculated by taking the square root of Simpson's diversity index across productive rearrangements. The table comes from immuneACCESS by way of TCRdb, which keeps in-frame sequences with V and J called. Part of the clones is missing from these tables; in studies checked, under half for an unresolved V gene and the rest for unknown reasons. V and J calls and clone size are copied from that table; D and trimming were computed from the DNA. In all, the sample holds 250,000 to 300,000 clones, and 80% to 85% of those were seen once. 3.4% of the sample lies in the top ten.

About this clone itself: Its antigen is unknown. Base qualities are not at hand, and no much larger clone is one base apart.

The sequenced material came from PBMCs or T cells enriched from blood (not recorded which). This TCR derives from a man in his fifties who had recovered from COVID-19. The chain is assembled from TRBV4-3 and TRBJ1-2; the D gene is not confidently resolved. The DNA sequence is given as TGCGCCAGCAGCCAAGATTCTAGGCCAAGCGGAGGCTACACCTTC. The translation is CASSQDSRPSGGYTF.